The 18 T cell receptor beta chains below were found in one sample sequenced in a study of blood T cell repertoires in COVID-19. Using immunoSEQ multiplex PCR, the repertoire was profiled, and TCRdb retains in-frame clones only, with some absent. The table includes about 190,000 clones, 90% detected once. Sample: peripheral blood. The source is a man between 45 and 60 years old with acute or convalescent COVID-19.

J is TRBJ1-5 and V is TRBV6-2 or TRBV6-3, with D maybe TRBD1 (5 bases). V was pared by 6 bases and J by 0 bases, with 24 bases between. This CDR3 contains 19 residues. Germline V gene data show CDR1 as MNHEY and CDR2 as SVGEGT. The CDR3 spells CASSLRTRAGRSSNQPQHF. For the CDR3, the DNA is TGTGCCAGCAGCCTTAGGACACGCGCTGGGCGGAGTAGCAATCAGCCCCAGCATTTT.

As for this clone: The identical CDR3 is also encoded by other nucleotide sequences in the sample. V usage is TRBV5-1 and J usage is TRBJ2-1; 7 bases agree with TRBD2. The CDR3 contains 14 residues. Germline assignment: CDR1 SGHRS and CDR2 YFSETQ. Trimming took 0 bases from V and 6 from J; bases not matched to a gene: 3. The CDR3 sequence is CASSLGLAVNEQFF. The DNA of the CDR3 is TGCGCCAGCAGCTTGGGACTAGCAGTCAATGAGCAGTTCTTC.

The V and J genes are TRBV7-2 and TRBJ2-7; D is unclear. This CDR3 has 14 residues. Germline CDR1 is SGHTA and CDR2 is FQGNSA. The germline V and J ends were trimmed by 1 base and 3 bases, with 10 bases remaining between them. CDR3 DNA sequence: TGTGCCAGCAGCTTAGGTGGCTCATTCTACGAGCAGTACGTC. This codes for CASSLGGSFYEQYV.

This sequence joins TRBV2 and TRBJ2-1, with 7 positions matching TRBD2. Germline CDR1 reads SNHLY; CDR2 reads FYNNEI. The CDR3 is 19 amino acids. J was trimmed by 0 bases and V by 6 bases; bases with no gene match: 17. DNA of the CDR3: TGTGCCAGCAGGGGGGTGGCTAGCGGAAAACTGAGCTCCTACAATGAGCAGTTCTTC. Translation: CASRGVASGKLSSYNEQFF.

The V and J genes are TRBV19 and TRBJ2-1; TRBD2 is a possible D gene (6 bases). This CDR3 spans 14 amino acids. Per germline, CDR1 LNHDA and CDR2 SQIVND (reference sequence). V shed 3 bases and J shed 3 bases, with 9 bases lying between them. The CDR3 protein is CASSIAGHYNEQFF. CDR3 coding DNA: TGTGCCAGTAGTATCGCGGGGCACTACAATGAGCAGTTCTTC. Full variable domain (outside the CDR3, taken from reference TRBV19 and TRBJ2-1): DGGITQSPKYLFRKEGQNVTLSCEQNLNHDAMYWYRQDPGQGLRLIYYSQIVNDFQKGDIAEGYSVSREKKESFPLTVTSAQKNPTAFYLCASSIAGHYNEQFFGPGTRLTVL.

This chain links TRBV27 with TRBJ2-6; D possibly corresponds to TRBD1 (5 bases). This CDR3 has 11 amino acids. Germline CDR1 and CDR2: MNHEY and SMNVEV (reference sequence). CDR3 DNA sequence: TGTGACGGTGGGGCAGGGCACGTCCTGACTTTC. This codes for CDGGAGHVLTF.

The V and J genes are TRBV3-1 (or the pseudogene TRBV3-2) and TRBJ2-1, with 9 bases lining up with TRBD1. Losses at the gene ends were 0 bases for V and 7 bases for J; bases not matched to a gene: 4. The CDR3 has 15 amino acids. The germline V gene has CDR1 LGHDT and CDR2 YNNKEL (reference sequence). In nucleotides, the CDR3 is TGTGCCAGCAGCCAAGATCAGGGACAGGGTAATGAGCAGTTCTTC. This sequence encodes CASSQDQGQGNEQFF.

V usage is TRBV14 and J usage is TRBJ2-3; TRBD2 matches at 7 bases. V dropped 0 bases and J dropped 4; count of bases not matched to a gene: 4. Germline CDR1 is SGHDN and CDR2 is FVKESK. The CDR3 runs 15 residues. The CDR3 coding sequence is TGTGCCAGCAGCCAAGAAAGCGGGATACCAGATACGCAGTATTTT. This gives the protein CASSQESGIPDTQYF.

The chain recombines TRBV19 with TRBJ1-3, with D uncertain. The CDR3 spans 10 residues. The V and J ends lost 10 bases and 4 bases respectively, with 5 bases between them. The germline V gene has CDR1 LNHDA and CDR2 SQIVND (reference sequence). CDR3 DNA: TGTGCCACCAGGGGAAACACCATATATTTT. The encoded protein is CATRGNTIYF.

CDR3 DNA sequence: TGCGCCAGCAGCTTGGCGGCAGGGAATCAGCCCCAGCATTTT. It encodes CASSLAAGNQPQHF. This sequence joins TRBV5-1 and TRBJ1-5, with D perhaps matching TRBD1 (5 bases). There are 14 residues in the CDR3. V was cut by 0 bases and J by 4 bases, with 8 bases left in between. Per the germline V gene, CDR1 is SGHRS and CDR2 is YFSETQ.

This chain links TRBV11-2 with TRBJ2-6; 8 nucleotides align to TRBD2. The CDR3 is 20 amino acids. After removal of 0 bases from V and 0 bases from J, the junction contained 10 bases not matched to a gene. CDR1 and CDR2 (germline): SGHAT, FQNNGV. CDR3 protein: CASSLELLAVRSSGANVLTF. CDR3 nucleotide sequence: TGTGCCAGCAGCTTAGAGTTACTAGCGGTGCGCTCCTCTGGGGCCAACGTCCTGACTTTC.

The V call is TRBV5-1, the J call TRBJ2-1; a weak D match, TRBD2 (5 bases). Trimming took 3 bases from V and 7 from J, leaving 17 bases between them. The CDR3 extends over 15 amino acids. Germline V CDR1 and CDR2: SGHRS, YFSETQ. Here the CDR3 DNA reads TGCGCCAGCAGCTCCGGGGTCGGTAACGGTAATGAGCAGTTCTTC. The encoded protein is CASSSGVGNGNEQFF.

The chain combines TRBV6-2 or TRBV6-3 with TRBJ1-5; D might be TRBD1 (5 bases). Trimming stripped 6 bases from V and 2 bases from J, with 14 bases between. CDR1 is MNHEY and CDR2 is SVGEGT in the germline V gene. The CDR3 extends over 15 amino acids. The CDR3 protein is CASSSVLGGNQPQHF. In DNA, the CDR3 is TGTGCCAGCAGCTCGGTTTTAGGGGGCAATCAGCCCCAGCATTTT.

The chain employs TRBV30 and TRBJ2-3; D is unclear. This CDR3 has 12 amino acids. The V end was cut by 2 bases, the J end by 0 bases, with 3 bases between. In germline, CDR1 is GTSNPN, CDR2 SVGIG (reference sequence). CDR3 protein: CAWSTSTDTQYF. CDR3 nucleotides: TGTGCCTGGAGTACTAGCACAGATACGCAGTATTTT.

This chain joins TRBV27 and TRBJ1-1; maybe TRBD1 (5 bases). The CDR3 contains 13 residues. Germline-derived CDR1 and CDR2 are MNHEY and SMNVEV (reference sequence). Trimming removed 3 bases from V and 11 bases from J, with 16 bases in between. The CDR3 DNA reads TGTGCCAGCAGTTTGGGGGGGAGGGGTGGTGCTTTCTTT. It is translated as CASSLGGRGGAFF.

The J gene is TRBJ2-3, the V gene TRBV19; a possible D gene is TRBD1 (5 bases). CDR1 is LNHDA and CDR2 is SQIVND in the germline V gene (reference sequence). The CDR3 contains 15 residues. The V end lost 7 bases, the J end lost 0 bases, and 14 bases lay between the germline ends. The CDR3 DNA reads TGTGCCAGTACTAATCAGGGCCTTAGCACAGATACGCAGTATTTT. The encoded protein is CASTNQGLSTDTQYF.

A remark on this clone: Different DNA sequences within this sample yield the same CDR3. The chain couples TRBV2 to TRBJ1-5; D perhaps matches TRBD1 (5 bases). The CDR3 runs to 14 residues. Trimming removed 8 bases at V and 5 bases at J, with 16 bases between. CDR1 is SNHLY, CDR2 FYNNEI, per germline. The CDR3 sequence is CASHAGRGDQPQHF. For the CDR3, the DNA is TGTGCCAGCCACGCAGGGCGCGGGGATCAGCCCCAGCATTTT.

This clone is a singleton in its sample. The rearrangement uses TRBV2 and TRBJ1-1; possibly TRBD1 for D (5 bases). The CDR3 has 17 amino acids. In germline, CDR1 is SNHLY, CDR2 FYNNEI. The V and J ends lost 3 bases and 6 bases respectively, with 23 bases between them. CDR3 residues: CASSEDGSPPWGSEAFF. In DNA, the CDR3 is TGTGCCAGCAGTGAGGACGGGAGTCCTCCCTGGGGCTCTGAAGCTTTCTTT.